This passage covers 9 T cell receptor beta chains from one sample sequenced in a study of identical twins. MiXCR, run by TCRdb on the 5' RACE reads, gives a single entry per CDR3 protein. The data hold hundreds of thousands of distinct CDR3 sequences, with 21% observed a single time. The same data also went into a second study, on T cells expressing NK-cell markers.

The sample taken for sequencing was PBMCs. Receptor source: a woman aged 18-29 years in good health.

Written as DNA, the CDR3 is TGTGCCACCAGCAGAGATAAGGGGGTTAATGAAAAACTGTTTTTT. Amino acids: CATSRDKGVNEKLFF. V and J are TRBV15 and TRBJ1-4; maybe TRBD1 (6 bases). The CDR3 length is 15 residues. Germline CDR1 is LNHNV and CDR2 is YYDKDF (reference sequence). Trimming pared 0 bases from V and 4 bases from J, leaving 9 bases between.

This clonotype was observed a handful of times. This sequence joins TRBV6-1 and TRBJ2-1; 9 bases line up with TRBD1. This CDR3 is built from 14 residues. CDR1 MNHNS and CDR2 SASEGT come from the germline V gene. V was clipped by 9 bases and J by 0 bases; unmatched bases: 3. CDR3 residues: CASLDRGSYNEQFF. The CDR3 bases are TGTGCCAGTCTGGACAGGGGCTCCTACAATGAGCAGTTCTTC.

In its sample, this clonotype was seen a few times. The genes are TRBV20-1 and TRBJ2-7, with a tentative D call TRBD1 (5 bases). The CDR3 consists of 14 residues. V lost 6 bases, J lost 3 bases, and 18 bases lay in between. Germline CDR1 and CDR2: DFQATT and SNEGSKA (reference sequence). This chain's CDR3 is CSAGPQGRGYEQYF. The CDR3 DNA sequence: TGCAGTGCAGGACCCCAGGGTAGGGGCTACGAGCAGTACTTC.

The sample holds a few counts of this clonotype. The rearrangement joins TRBV27 to TRBJ1-1; D is uncertain. CDR1 and CDR2 (germline): MNHEY, SMNVEV (reference sequence). CDR3 length equals 15 residues. V shed 10 bases and J shed 0 bases, with 18 bases lying between them. DNA for the CDR3: TGTGCCACCCGCGAGGTTTGGGGTTTGAACACTGAAGCTTTCTTT. Protein product: CATREVWGLNTEAFF.

The CDR3 DNA sequence: TGTGCCGGCCCAAAGGGACTTGGGTTTTCGGGTGAGCAGTTCTTC. As protein: CAGPKGLGFSGEQFF. The rearrangement uses TRBV5-3 and TRBJ2-1; possible D gene TRBD2, 6 bases. TRBV5-3 is an open reading frame, and its role is uncertain. Trimming took off 10 bases at V and 9 bases at J, with 26 bases between the two ends. The length of the CDR3 is 15 residues.

This clonotype has more than one count but fewer than ten. This chain connects TRBV5-5 to TRBJ2-3, with 13 positions matching TRBD2. This CDR3 is built from 18 residues. V was pared by 0 bases and J by 0 bases, with 4 bases of the junction left unmatched. Germline V gene data show CDR1 as SGHKS and CDR2 as YYEKEE (reference sequence). The CDR3 here is CASSLGLAGGTSTDTQYF. CDR3 sequence (DNA): TGTGCCAGCAGCTTGGGACTAGCGGGGGGTACTAGCACAGATACGCAGTATTTT.

Only a few counts were recorded for this clonotype. This chain links TRBV11-3 with TRBJ2-3; unclear D gene. The CDR3 runs to 16 residues. The germline CDR1 and CDR2 sequences are SGHNT and YENEEA. V was pared by 1 base and J by 0 bases, with 11 bases between. The CDR3 reads CASSLGNRPSTDTQYF. The CDR3 nucleotides are TGTGCCAGCAGCTTAGGGAACCGACCTAGCACAGATACGCAGTATTTT.

This sequence joins TRBV25-1 and TRBJ2-7; D perhaps matches TRBD1 (6 bases). V gave up 4 bases and J gave up 6 bases, with 10 bases separating them. This CDR3 contains 12 residues. The germline gives CDR1 MGHDK, CDR2 SYGVNS. The chain's CDR3 is CASSGDIGEQYF. The CDR3 DNA follows: TGTGCCAGCAGTGGGGACATAGGCGAGCAGTACTTC.

This clonotype was observed a few times. This chain connects TRBV10-3 to TRBJ1-1; a possible D gene is TRBD1 (5 bases). The CDR3 runs to 15 residues. The V and J ends lost 2 bases and 9 bases respectively, with 19 bases between them. CDR1 and CDR2 from the germline V gene are ENHRY and SYGVKD. The CDR3 reads CAISERTFFKQQAFF. The DNA of the CDR3 is TGTGCCATCAGTGAGAGGACATTCTTCAAACAACAAGCTTTCTTT.